Below, 10 T cell receptor beta chains from the same sample are listed, as sequenced in a study of blood T cell repertoires in COVID-19. TCRdb's table, derived via immunoSEQ multiplex PCR, lists solely in-frame clones and lacks some. The sample consists of fewer than 65,000 clones, around four fifths of them appearing once. Source material: peripheral blood. All receptors derive from a man aged 25-45 years with COVID-19, enrolled during active disease.

J is TRBJ2-1 and V is TRBV19; 10 bases line up with TRBD2. The ends lost 5 bases at V and 3 bases at J; junction bases unmatched: 1. The germline V gene encodes CDR1 LNHDA and CDR2 SQIVND (reference sequence). The CDR3 loop spans 14 amino acids. For the CDR3, the DNA is TGTGCCAGTAGTGAGCGGGAGGGCTACAATGAGCAGTTCTTC. Translation: CASSEREGYNEQFF.

This sequence joins TRBV11-2 and TRBJ2-1, with D possibly being TRBD1 (5 bases). This CDR3 is built from 14 residues. With 4 bases removed from V and 5 bases from J, the gap between germline ends came to 12 bases. The germline gives CDR1 SGHAT, CDR2 FQNNGV. In DNA form, the CDR3 reads TGTGCCAGCAGCTCGCAGGGTACGGACAATGAGCAGTTCTTC. It specifies CASSSQGTDNEQFF.

V usage is TRBV4-1 and J usage is TRBJ2-7, with D perhaps TRBD2 (7 bases). Germline V gene data show CDR1 as MGHRA and CDR2 as YSYEKL. The CDR3 has 17 amino acids. V was cut by 4 bases and J by 2 bases, with 21 bases left in between. CDR3 nucleotides: TGCGCCAGCAGCCCAACGGGGGGCTTGGGGGGAACCTACGAGCAGTACTTC. Translated: CASSPTGGLGGTYEQYF.

V and J are TRBV6-2 or TRBV6-3 and TRBJ2-1, with 7 positions matching TRBD2. CDR3 length: 17 amino acids. The V gene's germline CDR1 is MNHEY and CDR2 SVGEGT. J lost 4 bases, V lost 2 bases, and 11 bases had no gene match. The CDR3 sequence: CASSYGSSSGVYNEQFF. The CDR3 DNA reads TGTGCCAGCAGTTACGGGAGTTCTAGCGGAGTTTACAATGAGCAGTTCTTC.

V and J are TRBV5-8 and TRBJ2-2; TRBD1 matches at 8 bases. Germline values: CDR1 SGHTS, CDR2 YDEGEE. The length of the CDR3 is 15 residues. The V gene end was trimmed by 4 bases and the J gene end by 6 bases; junction bases not matched to a gene: 8. Written as DNA, the CDR3 is TGTGCCAGCAGCCACCTCCAGGGGGCGGCCGGGGAGCTGTTTTTT. It encodes CASSHLQGAAGELFF.

The chain has TRBV13 and TRBJ2-1, with 9 positions matching TRBD2. With V trimmed by 2 bases and J by 7 bases, 21 bases remained unmatched. Germline-derived CDR1 and CDR2 are PRHDT and FYEKMQ (reference sequence). The CDR3 loop spans 20 amino acids. The CDR3 bases are TGTGCCAGCAGCTTAAAGGGGGGAGCGGGAGGCCCACAGAAGGGGAATGAGCAGTTCTTC. As protein: CASSLKGGAGGPQKGNEQFF.

V is TRBV28 and J is TRBJ2-4; 7 bases map to TRBD2. V lost 1 base, J lost 1 base, and 4 bases stayed unmatched. CDR1 is MDHEN, CDR2 SYDVKM, per germline. The CDR3 consists of 16 residues. The CDR3 sequence: CASSLSYGGAKNIQYF. The DNA of the CDR3 is TGTGCCAGCAGTTTATCTTACGGGGGGGCCAAAAACATTCAGTACTTC.

The CDR3 sequence: CASSSPAGIYGYTF. DNA for the CDR3: TGTGCCAGCAGCTCGCCAGCGGGGATCTATGGCTACACCTTC. The chain employs TRBV7-2 and TRBJ1-2, with unresolved D. Trimming removed 4 bases at V and 4 bases at J, with 13 bases between. CDR3 length equals 14 residues. From germline, CDR1 is SGHTA and CDR2 FQGNSA.

This clone was counted a single time. This chain connects TRBV28 to TRBJ1-2, with 9 nucleotides matching TRBD1. There are 13 residues in the CDR3. With V trimmed by 5 bases and J by 4 bases, 2 bases remained unmatched. Germline CDR1 reads MDHEN; CDR2 reads SYDVKM. CDR3 coding DNA: TGTGCCAGCAGTGTGGACAGGGGCTATGGCTACACCTTC. Protein product: CASSVDRGYGYTF.

J is TRBJ2-5 and V is TRBV9; tentatively, D is TRBD1 (8 bases). The germline V gene encodes CDR1 SGDLS and CDR2 YYNGEE. Trimming left V 3 bases short and J 5 bases short, with 23 bases between. The CDR3 sequence is 17 residues long. The CDR3 is CASSEGGIQGVGETQYF. CDR3 coding DNA: TGTGCCAGCAGCGAGGGAGGGATACAGGGGGTTGGGGAGACCCAGTACTTC.